These 5 T cell receptor beta chains came from one sample sequenced in a study of shared clonotypes between healthy human individuals. Assay: immunoSEQ multiplex PCR; the TCRdb copy retains only in-frame clones and omits some. Among around 2,000,000 clones listed, about 94% were seen once. Naive CD8 isolation took CD45RO-negative cells positively selected for CCR7 and excluded terminally differentiated effector memory CD45RA+ cells. The source material was naive CD8+ T cells sorted from blood. All receptors derive from a man between 18 and 29 years old in good health.

The chain recombines TRBV29-1 with TRBJ2-1; the match to TRBD2 covers 11 bases. CDR1 and CDR2 from the germline V gene are SQVTM and ANQGSEA. This CDR3 contains 15 residues. With 1 base clipped from V and 4 bases from J, the junction kept 3 bases outside the gene matches. The CDR3 bases are TGCAGCGTTGAAGCCGGGACTAGCGGATACAATGAGCAGTTCTTC. The encoded protein is CSVEAGTSGYNEQFF.

The chain combines TRBV30 with TRBJ1-1; D is unresolved. This CDR3 has 12 amino acids. CDR1 is GTSNPN and CDR2 is SVGIG in the germline V gene (reference sequence). Trimming pared 1 base from V and 1 base from J, leaving 4 bases between. For the CDR3, the DNA is TGTGCCTGGAGTGAGGAGAACACTGAAGCTTTCTTT. It encodes CAWSEENTEAFF.

The chain combines TRBV6-6 with TRBJ2-5; 9 nucleotides align to TRBD2. CDR1 and CDR2 (germline): MNHNY, SVGAGI (reference sequence). Trimming removed 10 bases from V and 3 bases from J; junction bases left unmatched: 9. The CDR3 totals 14 residues. CDR3 DNA: TGTGCCACCAAGGGATTAGCGGGAGAAGAGACCCAGTACTTC. Encoded protein: CATKGLAGEETQYF.

This sequence joins TRBV28 and TRBJ1-6; a weak D match, TRBD1 (5 bases). Germline-derived CDR1 and CDR2 are MDHEN and SYDVKM. The V end was cut by 8 bases, the J end by 3 bases, with 20 bases between. CDR3 size: 17 residues. The DNA for the CDR3 is TGTGCCAGCGGCTCCCTCAGGGAAACCTACTATAATTCACCCCTCCACTTT. It specifies CASGSLRETYYNSPLHF.

This chain uses TRBV30 with TRBJ1-6; the match to TRBD1 covers 8 bases. V was pared by 2 bases and J by 7 bases, with 7 bases of the junction left unmatched. The CDR3 is 15 amino acids. The germline CDR1 and CDR2 sequences are GTSNPN and SVGIG (reference sequence). The CDR3 here is CAWSIDRGDNSPLHF. The CDR3 bases are TGTGCCTGGAGTATAGACAGGGGCGACAATTCACCCCTCCACTTT.